Below are 24 T cell receptor beta chains sequenced from a single sample in a study of cytomegalovirus exposure and HLA in healthy donors. The PCR used 60 Vbeta and 13 Jbeta primers. TCRdb keeps only in-frame clones here, not all; method: immunoSEQ multiplex PCR. The repertoire holds about 120,000 clones, 75% to 80% seen once, with around 3% in the top ten. Material for sequencing was PBMCs. All receptors come from a woman aged 25 to 45 in good health and CMV-seropositive.

The chain carries TRBV9 and TRBJ2-3, with D possibly TRBD2 on 7 matching bases. From germline, CDR1 is SGDLS and CDR2 YYNGEE. This CDR3 contains 16 residues. The germline V and J ends were trimmed by 0 bases and 6 bases, with 17 bases remaining between them. CDR3 sequence (DNA): TGTGCCAGCAGCGTAGTCTTCGGGGGGCCCGGTGATACGCAGTATTTT. Amino acids: CASSVVFGGPGDTQYF.

This chain joins TRBV30 and TRBJ2-1; D call uncertain. Germline V gene data show CDR1 as GTSNPN and CDR2 as SVGIG (reference sequence). Trimming shortened V by 1 base and J by 6 bases, and 13 bases separated the two germline ends. The CDR3 spans 14 residues. CDR3 bases: TGTGCCTGGAGTGGCTCCTTCTCACTCAATGAGCAGTTCTTC. Amino acid sequence: CAWSGSFSLNEQFF. The whole variable domain, remainder taken from reference TRBV30 and TRBJ2-1, is SQTIHQWPATLVQPVGSPLSLECTVEGTSNPNLYWYRQAAGRGLQLLFYSVGIGQISSEVPQNLSASRPQDRQFILSSKKLLLSDSGFYLCAWSGSFSLNEQFFGPGTRLTVL.

The chain links TRBV6-1 to TRBJ1-1; TRBD1 aligns across 9 bases. The germline V gene encodes CDR1 MNHNS and CDR2 SASEGT. V dropped 2 bases and J dropped 5; count of bases not matched to a gene: 12. This CDR3 has 17 residues. The CDR3 bases are TGTGCCAGCAGTGAAATGCGGGACAGGGCTGTGAGGACTGAAGCTTTCTTT. It yields the protein CASSEMRDRAVRTEAFF.

The V and J genes are TRBV11-2 and TRBJ2-1; 9 bases agree with TRBD2. The CDR3 consists of 15 residues. The V segment lost 1 base and the J segment 6 bases; nucleotides outside the gene matches: 4. Germline CDR1 and CDR2: SGHAT and FQNNGV. CDR3 sequence reads: CASSLVGGGANEQFF. The CDR3 DNA is TGTGCCAGCAGCTTAGTGGGCGGGGGGGCCAATGAGCAGTTCTTC.

This clone was detected a few times. This chain joins TRBV15 and TRBJ1-5, with D hard to call. Trimming took 1 base from V and 7 from J, leaving 8 bases between them. CDR1 LNHNV and CDR2 YYDKDF come from the germline V gene (reference sequence). This CDR3 region has 13 residues. The DNA for the CDR3 is TGTGCCACCAGCAGAGGTGAGGCCCAGCCCCAGCATTTT. Its translation: CATSRGEAQPQHF.

The chain joins TRBV7-9 to TRBJ2-7; D is perhaps TRBD1 (6 bases). V was cut by 5 bases and J by 5 bases, with 22 bases left in between. This CDR3 is built from 16 residues. Germline V gene sequence: CDR1 SEHNR, CDR2 FQNEAQ (reference sequence). DNA of the CDR3: TGTGCCAGCAGCGTAGGACTCTTGGACAGCGAGGACGAGCAGTACTTC. Its protein is CASSVGLLDSEDEQYF.

This clone was detected once. V usage is TRBV6-1 and J usage is TRBJ2-7, with TRBD1 matching 7 bases. Germline trimming cut 2 bases from V and 6 bases from J; bases unmatched to any gene: 7. The CDR3 spans 14 residues. CDR1 and CDR2 (germline): MNHNS, SASEGT. CDR3 bases: TGTGCCAGCAGTGAACAGGGGGACAGATCCGAGCAGTACTTC. This codes for CASSEQGDRSEQYF.

This clone is a singleton in its sample. The CDR3 reads CASSSRTSGGPSFYEQYF. DNA for the CDR3: TGTGCCAGCAGCTCCCGGACTAGCGGGGGACCGTCATTCTACGAGCAGTACTTC. The V call is TRBV13, the J call TRBJ2-7; 13 nucleotides line up with TRBD2. There are 18 residues in the CDR3. J lost 3 bases, V lost 4 bases, and 12 bases had no gene match. Germline CDR1 reads PRHDT; CDR2 reads FYEKMQ (reference sequence).

The chain uses TRBV2 and TRBJ1-1; the D gene is possibly TRBD1 (6 bases). CDR3 length: 15 amino acids. The V gene's germline CDR1 is SNHLY and CDR2 FYNNEI. The V gene lost 2 bases and the J gene lost 0 bases, with 10 bases spanning the gap. CDR3 sequence (DNA): TGTGCCAGCAGTGAACAGGGGCTGATGAACACTGAAGCTTTCTTT. It specifies CASSEQGLMNTEAFF. Together with reference TRBV2 and TRBJ1-1, the CDR3 gives the full variable domain: EPEVTQTPSHQVTQMGQEVILRCVPISNHLYFYWYRQILGQKVEFLVSFYNNEISEKSEIFDDQFSVERPDGSNFTLKIRSTKLEDSAMYFCASSEQGLMNTEAFFGQGTRLTVV.

The chain recombines TRBV2 with TRBJ1-6; D perhaps matches TRBD1 (6 bases). V gave up 3 bases and J gave up 0 bases, with 12 bases separating them. The CDR3 loop spans 17 amino acids. The V gene's germline CDR1 is SNHLY and CDR2 FYNNEI. CDR3 protein: CASSEQGPRSYNSPLHF. CDR3 coding DNA: TGTGCCAGCAGTGAGCAGGGGCCGCGCTCCTATAATTCACCCCTCCACTTT. Complete variable domain (other parts from reference TRBV2 and TRBJ1-6): EPEVTQTPSHQVTQMGQEVILRCVPISNHLYFYWYRQILGQKVEFLVSFYNNEISEKSEIFDDQFSVERPDGSNFTLKIRSTKLEDSAMYFCASSEQGPRSYNSPLHFGNGTRLTVT.

This chain links TRBV7-9 with TRBJ1-5; a possible D gene is TRBD1 (6 bases). V was clipped by 4 bases and J by 2 bases, with 15 bases between them. This CDR3 spans 16 amino acids. CDR1 and CDR2 (germline): SEHNR, FQNEAQ (reference sequence). The CDR3 here is CASSSVLSGGNQPQHF. DNA of the CDR3: TGTGCCAGCAGCTCAGTTTTATCAGGGGGCAATCAGCCCCAGCATTTT.

The V call is TRBV15, the J call TRBJ2-5; the D gene is possibly TRBD1 (7 bases). V was clipped by 8 bases and J by 5 bases, with 15 bases between them. The germline gives CDR1 LNHNV, CDR2 YYDKDF (reference sequence). The CDR3 has 13 amino acids. The CDR3 nucleotides read TGTGCCACCGCAGGGGGACGGGAGGAGACCCAGTACTTC. Translated, it gives CATAGGREETQYF.

The chain uses TRBV30 and TRBJ1-1; no clear D gene. Trimming took off 3 bases at V and 3 bases at J, with 11 bases between the two ends. Germline V lookup: CDR1 GTSNPN, CDR2 SVGIG (reference sequence). The CDR3 spans 13 residues. CDR3 nucleotides: TGTGCCTGGAGACGAGCTCGGGACACTGAAGCTTTCTTT. Residues: CAWRRARDTEAFF.

The rearrangement links TRBV28 to TRBJ1-1; no definite D call. This CDR3 contains 14 residues. Trimming removed 6 bases at V and 5 bases at J, with 16 bases between. From germline, CDR1 is MDHEN and CDR2 SYDVKM. The CDR3 loop reads CASRPGLPGTEAFF. The CDR3 DNA reads TGTGCCAGCAGACCCGGACTACCGGGGACTGAAGCTTTCTTT.

The rearrangement links TRBV10-3 to TRBJ1-1; 11 bases match TRBD1. Per germline, CDR1 ENHRY and CDR2 SYGVKD. The CDR3 sequence is 21 residues long. J gave up 4 bases and V 8 bases, and 27 bases lay outside the gene matches. The CDR3 here is CAIDGIGGRTGGRGWVTEAFF. The CDR3, as DNA: TGTGCCATCGACGGGATCGGGGGGCGGACAGGGGGCAGAGGGTGGGTCACTGAAGCTTTCTTT.

The chain combines TRBV5-1 with TRBJ2-2; D not resolved. CDR3 size: 15 residues. V shed 1 base and J shed 4 bases, with 11 bases lying between them. Germline assignment: CDR1 SGHRS and CDR2 YFSETQ. The CDR3 protein is CASSLYGSGTGELFF. CDR3 DNA sequence: TGCGCCAGCAGCTTGTATGGGTCGGGCACCGGGGAGCTGTTTTTT.

The chain employs TRBV4-1 and TRBJ2-2; no clear D gene. Germline values: CDR1 MGHRA, CDR2 YSYEKL. This CDR3 contains 15 residues. V was pared by 1 base and J by 3 bases, with 9 bases between. CDR3 DNA: TGCGCCAGCAGCCAAGTCCCACTTGACACCGGGGAGCTGTTTTTT. Amino acid sequence: CASSQVPLDTGELFF.

The V call is TRBV9, the J call TRBJ2-1; TRBD1 matches at 9 bases. The CDR3 is made up of 16 amino acids. V gave up 2 bases and J gave up 7 bases; unmatched junction bases: 10. Germline V CDR1 and CDR2: SGDLS, YYNGEE. CDR3 region: CASSVKVGQGSNEQFF. The CDR3, as DNA: TGTGCCAGCAGCGTCAAAGTGGGACAGGGTTCGAATGAGCAGTTCTTC.

The chain links TRBV7-9 to TRBJ1-2; D gene ambiguous. V lost 3 bases, J lost 3 bases, and 11 bases lay in between. The CDR3 covers 14 residues. Germline V gene sequence: CDR1 SEHNR, CDR2 FQNEAQ (reference sequence). The CDR3 sequence is CASSLEGHHYGYTF. The CDR3 nucleotides are TGTGCCAGCAGCTTGGAGGGCCATCACTATGGCTACACCTTC. Full variable domain (missing parts from reference TRBV7-9 and TRBJ1-2): DTGVSQNPRHKITKRGQNVTFRCDPISEHNRLYWYRQTLGQGPEFLTYFQNEAQLEKSRLLSDRFSAERPKGSFSTLEIQRTEQGDSAMYLCASSLEGHHYGYTFGSGTRLTVV.

The chain employs TRBV7-9 and TRBJ1-2; 7 positions agree with TRBD1. The CDR3 loop spans 12 amino acids. V shed 5 bases, J shed 8 bases, and the junction held 5 bases outside the gene matches. From germline, CDR1 is SEHNR and CDR2 FQNEAQ (reference sequence). The CDR3 nucleotides read TGTGCCAGCAGCCGACAGGGCCTAGGCTACACCTTC. Residues: CASSRQGLGYTF.

This chain connects TRBV10-3 to TRBJ2-7; 10 bases fit TRBD2. This CDR3 has 13 amino acids. The ends lost 10 bases at V and 3 bases at J; junction bases unmatched: 6. CDR1 and CDR2 (germline): ENHRY, SYGVKD. Here the CDR3 reads CATLAGVSYEQYF. The CDR3 DNA sequence: TGTGCCACCCTAGCGGGGGTTAGCTACGAGCAGTACTTC.

This sequence joins TRBV5-1 and TRBJ2-7; TRBD1 agrees at 9 bases. Per the germline V gene, CDR1 is SGHRS and CDR2 is YFSETQ. J lost 0 bases, V lost 3 bases, and 1 base had no gene match. The CDR3 has 14 residues. CDR3 region: CASSSTGGSYEQYF. CDR3 bases: TGCGCCAGCAGCTCGACAGGGGGCTCCTACGAGCAGTACTTC.

The chain recombines TRBV5-5 with TRBJ1-2, with 8 bases identical to TRBD1. The CDR3 is 15 residues long. J gave up 3 bases and V 4 bases, and 8 bases lay outside the gene matches. The germline V gene encodes CDR1 SGHKS and CDR2 YYEKEE (reference sequence). The CDR3 region is CASSPRKQGDYGYTF. The CDR3 DNA follows: TGTGCCAGCAGCCCCCGGAAACAGGGGGACTATGGCTACACCTTC. Using reference TRBV5-5 and TRBJ1-2 for the parts outside the CDR3, the full variable domain is DAGVTQSPTHLIKTRGQQVTLRCSPISGHKSVSWYQQVLGQGPQFIFQYYEKEERGRGNFPDRFSARQFPNYSSELNVNALLLGDSALYLCASSPRKQGDYGYTFGSGTRLTVV.

J is TRBJ2-1 and V is TRBV5-1; tentative D call: TRBD1 (7 bases). Per the germline V gene, CDR1 is SGHRS and CDR2 is YFSETQ. V lost 0 bases to trimming and J lost 10 bases, with 20 bases between them. This CDR3 has 16 amino acids. The CDR3 sequence is CASSLGRDSYNAEQFF. For the CDR3, the DNA is TGCGCCAGCAGCTTGGGGCGGGACAGCTACAATGCGGAGCAGTTCTTC.